This entry lists 27 T cell receptor beta chains sequenced from one sample in a study of T cells in Graves' hyperthyroidism and ophthalmopathy. Amplified TCR beta CDR3 regions derived from RNA transcripts. RT-PCR in the first round (using the HTBI primer set) targeted the TCR CDR3. From the multiplex PCR reads, TCRdb called clonotypes with MiXCR, one entry per CDR3 protein. Of 500,000 to 600,000 distinct CDR3 sequences listed, just under 20% were seen once; the top ten hold about 50%. The sequenced sample was blood. These receptors were obtained from a man aged 35 to 55 with Graves' ophthalmopathy.

Ten or more counts support this clonotype. The chain is built from TRBV11-2 and TRBJ2-4, with D unclear. This CDR3 spans 12 amino acids. V was shortened by 1 base and J by 8 bases, with 6 bases between the two germline ends. In germline, CDR1 is SGHAT, CDR2 FQNNGV. In DNA, the CDR3 is TGTGCCAGCAGCTTAGGTAGAGACATTCAGTACTTC. Amino acids: CASSLGRDIQYF.

This clonotype was recorded at least ten times. CDR3 DNA: TGTGCCAGCAGTTTATGGGGACAGGGCCGGTTGAACACTGAAGCTTTCTTT. Protein sequence: CASSLWGQGRLNTEAFF. The chain has TRBV28 and TRBJ1-1; 9 bases are a match to TRBD1. The CDR3 runs to 17 residues. Germline V gene data show CDR1 as MDHEN and CDR2 as SYDVKM. J lost 0 bases, V lost 0 bases, and 5 bases had no gene match. Together with reference TRBV28 and TRBJ1-1, the CDR3 gives the full variable domain: DVKVTQSSRYLVKRTGEKVFLECVQDMDHENMFWYRQDPGLGLRLIYFSYDVKMKEKGDIPEGYSVSREKKERFSLILESASTNQTSMYLCASSLWGQGRLNTEAFFGQGTRLTVV.

Only a few counts were recorded for this clonotype. This sequence joins TRBV12-3 or TRBV12-4 and TRBJ2-5; TRBD2 aligns across 8 bases. The ends lost 5 bases at V and 5 bases at J; junction bases unmatched: 7. The CDR3 is made up of 14 amino acids. The CDR3, as DNA: TGTGCCAGCAGTCGGGAGGGAAGGGGGGAGACCCAGTACTTC. Translated, it gives CASSREGRGETQYF.

In the case of this clonotype: The junction departs from germline at one end; a sequencing error may be responsible. The rearrangement links TRBV7-8 to TRBJ1-1, with 7 bases matching TRBD1. Germline CDR1 SGHVS, CDR2 FQNEAQ. This CDR3 is built from 15 residues. CDR3 DNA: TGTGCCAGCAGAGGGACAGCGGGGAGGAACACTGAAGCTTCCTTT. This translates into CASRGTAGRNTEASF.

The CDR3 bases are TGTGCCAGCAGTCGTTATCAGGGCAATCAGCCCCAGCATTTT. It codes for CASSRYQGNQPQHF. The chain combines TRBV28 with TRBJ1-5; D remains ambiguous. Per the germline V gene, CDR1 is MDHEN and CDR2 is SYDVKM. The germline V and J ends were trimmed by 5 bases and 2 bases, with 10 bases remaining between them. This CDR3 contains 14 residues.

This clonotype was observed a handful of times. The genes are TRBV12-3 or TRBV12-4 and TRBJ1-6; D is unresolved. The CDR3 has 13 residues. Trimming took 7 bases from V and 7 from J, leaving 11 bases between them. The CDR3 here is CASNLAANSPLHF. In DNA form, the CDR3 reads TGTGCCAGCAATCTGGCAGCCAATTCACCCCTCCACTTT.

The chain links TRBV6-5 to TRBJ2-3; D may be TRBD2 (5 bases). The V and J ends lost 0 bases and 0 bases respectively, with 10 bases between them. This CDR3 contains 16 residues. Germline V gene sequence: CDR1 MNHEY, CDR2 SVGAGI. The CDR3 region is CASSYSKTGSTDTQYF. The CDR3 DNA reads as TGTGCCAGCAGTTACTCGAAAACGGGGAGCACAGATACGCAGTATTTT.

Ten or more counts support this clonotype. This chain connects TRBV30 to TRBJ2-2; D might be TRBD2 (5 bases). This CDR3 has 15 residues. V dropped 0 bases and J dropped 4 bases, with 12 bases sitting between them. The germline V gene has CDR1 GTSNPN and CDR2 SVGIG (reference sequence). The CDR3 DNA reads TGTGCCTGGAGTGTACTGTCTAGCATCACCGGGGAGCTGTTTTTT. Protein: CAWSVLSSITGELFF.

This clonotype was detected only a few times. The chain carries TRBV24-1 and TRBJ2-2; D remains unclear. V was trimmed by 5 bases and J by 3 bases, leaving 6 bases between them. Looked up from germline, CDR1 is KGHDR and CDR2 is SFDVKD. CDR3 length: 13 amino acids. CDR3 loop: CATSASHTGELFF. The CDR3 coding sequence is TGTGCCACCAGTGCCTCCCACACCGGGGAGCTGTTTTTT.

The chain has TRBV9 and TRBJ1-2; possible D gene TRBD1, 5 bases. This CDR3 has 16 amino acids. Germline V lookup: CDR1 SGDLS, CDR2 YYNGEE. V dropped 0 bases and J dropped 6 bases, with 18 bases sitting between them. As DNA, the CDR3 is TGTGCCAGCAGCGTAGGTACGAGGGGAATAGGGGATGGCTACACCTTC. Amino acid sequence: CASSVGTRGIGDGYTF.

The V call is TRBV18, the J call TRBJ2-7; TRBD1 matches at 7 bases. The germline gives CDR1 KGHSH, CDR2 LQKENI. CDR3 length equals 16 residues. Trimming took 0 bases from V and 2 from J; bases not matched to a gene: 7. The chain's CDR3 is CASSPPRGGGTYEQYF. CDR3 in DNA: TGTGCCAGCTCACCACCTAGAGGGGGCGGAACCTACGAGCAGTACTTC.

The V and J genes are TRBV4-1 and TRBJ1-4; weak D call: TRBD1 (6 bases). Germline V CDR1 and CDR2: MGHRA, YSYEKL. CDR3 length: 15 residues. V lost 4 bases and J lost 8, with 17 bases in between. The CDR3 nucleotides read TGCGCCAGCAGCCCTTACAGGGACAATGGGGAAAAACTGTTTTTT. It translates to CASSPYRDNGEKLFF.

This clonotype turned up a few times. The gene calls are TRBV20-1 and TRBJ1-1; D unresolved. This CDR3 has 13 residues. CDR1 and CDR2 from the germline V gene are DFQATT and SNEGSKA (reference sequence). V lost 2 bases to trimming and J lost 5 bases, with 12 bases between them. CDR3 residues: CSARPPVETEAFF. The CDR3 nucleotides are TGCAGTGCTAGACCCCCCGTCGAGACTGAAGCTTTCTTT.

This clonotype was recorded a few times. The CDR3 DNA sequence: TGTGCCAGCAGCGTAGCAGGGATGCTAGACTCACCCCTCCACTTT. Its translation is CASSVAGMLDSPLHF. The chain couples TRBV9 to TRBJ1-6; weak D call: TRBD1 (5 bases). Trimming pared 0 bases from V and 10 bases from J, leaving 14 bases between. CDR1 and CDR2 from the germline V gene are SGDLS and YYNGEE. This CDR3 comprises 15 residues. The full variable domain, its missing parts supplied by reference TRBV9 and TRBJ1-6, is DSGVTQTPKHLITATGQRVTLRCSPRSGDLSVYWYQQSLDQGLQFLIQYYNGEERAKGNILERFSAQQFPDLHSELNLSSLELGDSALYFCASSVAGMLDSPLHFGNGTRLTVT.

Ten or more counts support this clonotype. The chain employs TRBV27 and TRBJ2-7; a weak D match, TRBD1 (5 bases). The ends were cut back, 6 bases at V and 7 bases at J, with 16 bases in the middle. The CDR3 contains 13 residues. Per germline, CDR1 MNHEY and CDR2 SMNVEV (reference sequence). CDR3 in DNA: TGTGCCAGCAGGGAAGGGGCCCCAAGGGAGCAGTACTTC. Encoded protein: CASREGAPREQYF.

This clonotype was seen only a few times. The rearrangement uses TRBV10-1 and TRBJ2-5; D unclear. The length of the CDR3 is 13 residues. CDR1 and CDR2 from the germline V gene are WNHNN and SYGVQD (reference sequence). V was clipped by 0 bases and J by 5 bases, with 7 bases between them. This CDR3 is CASSESGWETQYF. The CDR3, as DNA: TGCGCCAGCAGTGAGTCAGGTTGGGAGACCCAGTACTTC.

This clonotype was detected only a few times. The chain employs TRBV6-2 or TRBV6-3 and TRBJ2-3; D might be TRBD2 (5 bases). V was clipped by 7 bases and J by 2 bases, with 25 bases between them. The CDR3 covers 18 residues. Germline CDR1 MNHEY, CDR2 SVGEGT. CDR3 residues: CASNTWRSSDGLTDTQYF. The CDR3 DNA reads TGTGCCAGCAATACCTGGCGAAGCTCTGACGGACTCACAGATACGCAGTATTTT.

The rearrangement links TRBV13 to TRBJ2-4; D gene unclear. This CDR3 has 15 amino acids. V was pared by 3 bases and J by 8 bases, with 17 bases between. The germline V gene has CDR1 PRHDT and CDR2 FYEKMQ (reference sequence). The CDR3 here is CASSFRTDAIDIQYF. The CDR3 nucleotides read TGTGCCAGCAGCTTTCGGACGGACGCAATCGACATTCAGTACTTC.

This clonotype was detected many times. The J gene is TRBJ2-3, the V gene TRBV11-1; D is possibly TRBD2 (6 bases). This CDR3 comprises 15 residues. Trimming stripped 5 bases from V and 0 bases from J, with 12 bases between. Germline loops: CDR1 SGHAT, CDR2 FQDESV (reference sequence). CDR3: CASSTPRGSTDTQYF. The DNA of the CDR3 is TGTGCCAGCAGCACTCCCCGGGGGAGCACAGATACGCAGTATTTT.

The chain has TRBV28 and TRBJ1-3; the D gene is possibly TRBD1 (5 bases). Germline values: CDR1 MDHEN, CDR2 SYDVKM. V was shortened by 7 bases and J by 0 bases, with 10 bases between the two germline ends. The CDR3 is made up of 14 amino acids. CDR3 bases: TGTGCCAGCATCGGGGGTAGCTCTGGAAACACCATATATTTT. Its translation is CASIGGSSGNTIYF.

There are many counts of this clonotype. V usage is TRBV20-1 and J usage is TRBJ2-1; TRBD2 might be the D (6 bases). V lost 0 bases and J lost 9, with 12 bases in between. There are 13 residues in the CDR3. Germline V gene data show CDR1 as DFQATT and CDR2 as SNEGSKA (reference sequence). Here the CDR3 reads CSAREGGRFEQFF. Here the CDR3 DNA reads TGCAGTGCTAGAGAGGGAGGAAGGTTTGAGCAGTTCTTC.

This clonotype has a handful of counts. The chain links TRBV5-1 to TRBJ2-3, with TRBD2 matching 11 bases. The V segment lost 2 bases and the J segment 1 base; nucleotides outside the gene matches: 3. Germline lookup yields CDR1 SGHRS and CDR2 YFSETQ. The CDR3 loop spans 16 amino acids. The DNA of the CDR3 is TGCGCCAGCAGCTTCAAACTAGCGGGGGGCACAGATACGCAGTATTTT. Encoded protein: CASSFKLAGGTDTQYF.

The genes are TRBV7-9 and TRBJ1-4; no definite D call. Germline CDR1 reads SEHNR; CDR2 reads FQNEAQ (reference sequence). V lost 5 bases to trimming and J lost 7 bases, with 20 bases between them. The CDR3 loop spans 16 amino acids. This CDR3 reads CASSPPFGVLGEKLFF. In DNA form, the CDR3 reads TGTGCCAGCAGCCCCCCATTTGGGGTGTTAGGTGAAAAACTGTTTTTT.

The chain joins TRBV2 to TRBJ1-1; a weak D match, TRBD1 (6 bases). V dropped 4 bases and J dropped 1 base, with 19 bases sitting between them. This CDR3 region has 17 residues. CDR1 is SNHLY and CDR2 is FYNNEI in the germline V gene. DNA for the CDR3: TGTGCCAGCAGTGGGTTCGGGGCAGGGGCGCCGAACACTGAAGCTTTCTTT. Protein product: CASSGFGAGAPNTEAFF.

This clonotype was observed a handful of times. The chain employs TRBV4-1 and TRBJ1-5; D may be TRBD1 (6 bases). Germline lookup yields CDR1 MGHRA and CDR2 YSYEKL. The V end was cut by 4 bases, the J end by 1 base, with 14 bases between. This CDR3 has 16 amino acids. DNA for the CDR3: TGCGCCAGCAGCCCAACCGGGGGGCTGAGCAATCAGCCCCAGCATTTT. It encodes CASSPTGGLSNQPQHF.

The chain combines TRBV2 with TRBJ2-5, with a possible D match to TRBD1 (6 bases). The CDR3 has 14 amino acids. The germline CDR1 and CDR2 sequences are SNHLY and FYNNEI. V lost 5 bases and J 4 bases, leaving 14 bases between the germline ends. The CDR3 nucleotides read TGTGCCAGCAGTCAACAGGGCGGTGGAGAGACCCAGTACTTC. It codes for CASSQQGGGETQYF. Full variable domain (remainder filled in from reference TRBV2 and TRBJ2-5): EPEVTQTPSHQVTQMGQEVILRCVPISNHLYFYWYRQILGQKVEFLVSFYNNEISEKSEIFDDQFSVERPDGSNFTLKIRSTKLEDSAMYFCASSQQGGGETQYFGPGTRLLVL.

This clonotype has ten or more counts. The chain has TRBV30 and TRBJ2-1; a weak D match, TRBD2 (5 bases). Trimming removed 6 bases from V and 1 base from J, with 13 bases in between. CDR1 is GTSNPN and CDR2 is SVGIG in the germline V gene (reference sequence). The CDR3 is 14 residues long. The chain's CDR3 is CACKSGVSYNEQFF. The CDR3, as DNA: TGTGCCTGTAAAAGCGGAGTTTCCTACAATGAGCAGTTCTTC.